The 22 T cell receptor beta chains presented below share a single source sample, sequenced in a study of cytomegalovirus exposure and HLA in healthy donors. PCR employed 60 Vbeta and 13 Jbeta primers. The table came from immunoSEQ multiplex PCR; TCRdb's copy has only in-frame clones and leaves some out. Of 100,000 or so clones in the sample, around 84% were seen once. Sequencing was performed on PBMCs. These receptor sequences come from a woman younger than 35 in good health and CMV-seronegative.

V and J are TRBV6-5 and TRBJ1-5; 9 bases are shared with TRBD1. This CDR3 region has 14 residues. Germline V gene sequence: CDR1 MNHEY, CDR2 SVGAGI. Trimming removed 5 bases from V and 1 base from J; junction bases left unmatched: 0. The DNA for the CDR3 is TGTGCCAGCAGTGACAGGGGGAGCAATCAGCCCCAGCATTTT. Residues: CASSDRGSNQPQHF.

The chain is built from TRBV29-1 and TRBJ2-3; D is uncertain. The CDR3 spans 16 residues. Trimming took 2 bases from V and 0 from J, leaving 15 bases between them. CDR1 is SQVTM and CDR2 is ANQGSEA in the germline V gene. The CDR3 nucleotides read TGCAGCGTTGAATTTCTGGAGCGTGCTAGCACAGATACGCAGTATTTT. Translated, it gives CSVEFLERASTDTQYF.

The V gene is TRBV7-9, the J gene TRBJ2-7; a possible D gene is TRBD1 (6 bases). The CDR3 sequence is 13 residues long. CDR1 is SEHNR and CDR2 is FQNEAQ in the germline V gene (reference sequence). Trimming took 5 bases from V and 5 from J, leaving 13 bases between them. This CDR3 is CASSVTGRNEQYF. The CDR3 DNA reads TGTGCCAGCAGCGTCACAGGGCGTAACGAGCAGTACTTC. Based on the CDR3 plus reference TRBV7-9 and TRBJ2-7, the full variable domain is DTGVSQNPRHKITKRGQNVTFRCDPISEHNRLYWYRQTLGQGPEFLTYFQNEAQLEKSRLLSDRFSAERPKGSFSTLEIQRTEQGDSAMYLCASSVTGRNEQYFGPGTRLTVT.

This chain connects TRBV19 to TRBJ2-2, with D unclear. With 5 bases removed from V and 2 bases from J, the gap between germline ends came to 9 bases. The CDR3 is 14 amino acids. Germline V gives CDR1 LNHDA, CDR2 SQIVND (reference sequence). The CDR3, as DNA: TGTGCCAGTAGTCTCGGGTCAAACACCGGGGAGCTGTTTTTT. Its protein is CASSLGSNTGELFF.

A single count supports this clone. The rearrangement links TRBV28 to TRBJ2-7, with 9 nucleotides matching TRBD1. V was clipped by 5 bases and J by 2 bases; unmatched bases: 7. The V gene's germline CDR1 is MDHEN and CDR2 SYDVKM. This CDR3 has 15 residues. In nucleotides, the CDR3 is TGTGCCAGCAGTCCATGGGACAGGGTTCCCTACGAGCAGTACTTC. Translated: CASSPWDRVPYEQYF. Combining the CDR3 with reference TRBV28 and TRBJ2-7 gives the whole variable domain DVKVTQSSRYLVKRTGEKVFLECVQDMDHENMFWYRQDPGLGLRLIYFSYDVKMKEKGDIPEGYSVSREKKERFSLILESASTNQTSMYLCASSPWDRVPYEQYFGPGTRLTVT.

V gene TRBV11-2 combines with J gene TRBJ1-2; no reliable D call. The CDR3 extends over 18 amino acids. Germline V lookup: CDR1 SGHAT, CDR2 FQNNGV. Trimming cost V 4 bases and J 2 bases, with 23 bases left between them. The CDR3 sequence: CASSSLRAGTLHNYGYTF. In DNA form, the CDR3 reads TGTGCCAGCAGCTCTTTGAGGGCAGGCACTCTCCACAACTATGGCTACACCTTC.

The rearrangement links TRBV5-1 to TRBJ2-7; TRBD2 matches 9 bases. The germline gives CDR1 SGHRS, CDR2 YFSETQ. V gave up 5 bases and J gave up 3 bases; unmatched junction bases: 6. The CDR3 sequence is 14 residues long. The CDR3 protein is CASSAGLAVYEQYF. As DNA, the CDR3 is TGCGCCAGCAGTGCGGGACTAGCAGTCTACGAGCAGTACTTC.

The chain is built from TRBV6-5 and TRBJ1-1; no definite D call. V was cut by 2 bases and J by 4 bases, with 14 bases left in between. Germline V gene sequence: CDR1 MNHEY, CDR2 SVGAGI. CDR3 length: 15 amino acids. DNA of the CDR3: TGTGCCAGCAGTTACGTCGGGGTCGTTGGCACTGAAGCTTTCTTT. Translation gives CASSYVGVVGTEAFF.

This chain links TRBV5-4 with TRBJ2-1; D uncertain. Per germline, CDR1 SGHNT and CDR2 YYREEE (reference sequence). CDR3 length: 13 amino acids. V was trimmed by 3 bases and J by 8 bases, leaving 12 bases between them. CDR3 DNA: TGTGCCAGCAGCTCACTTCCTTCGTATGAGCAGTTCTTC. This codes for CASSSLPSYEQFF.

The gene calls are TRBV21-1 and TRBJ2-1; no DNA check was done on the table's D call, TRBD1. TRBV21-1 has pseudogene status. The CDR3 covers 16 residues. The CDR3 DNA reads TGTGCCAGCAGCAAAAGTAAGGACAAATCCTACAATGAGCAGTTCTTC. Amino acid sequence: CASSKSKDKSYNEQFF.

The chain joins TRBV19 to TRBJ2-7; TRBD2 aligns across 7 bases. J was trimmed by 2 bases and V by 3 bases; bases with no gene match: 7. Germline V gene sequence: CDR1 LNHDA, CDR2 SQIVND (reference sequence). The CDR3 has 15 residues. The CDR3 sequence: CASSIGRTLTYEQYF. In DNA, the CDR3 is TGTGCCAGTAGTATCGGGAGGACACTGACCTACGAGCAGTACTTC.

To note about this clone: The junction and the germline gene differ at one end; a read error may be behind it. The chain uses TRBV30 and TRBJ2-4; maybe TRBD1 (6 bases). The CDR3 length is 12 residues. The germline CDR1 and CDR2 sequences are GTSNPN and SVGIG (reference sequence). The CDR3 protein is CAWSVHSQGRHF. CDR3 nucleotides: TGTGCCTGGAGTGTACATAGTCAGGGGCGACACTTC.

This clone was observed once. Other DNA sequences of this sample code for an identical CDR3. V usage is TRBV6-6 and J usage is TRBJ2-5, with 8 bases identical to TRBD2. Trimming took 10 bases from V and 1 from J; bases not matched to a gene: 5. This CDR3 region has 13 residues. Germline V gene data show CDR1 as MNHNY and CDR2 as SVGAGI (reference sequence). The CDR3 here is CATLAGAQETQYF. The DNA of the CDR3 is TGTGCCACTCTAGCGGGTGCCCAAGAGACCCAGTACTTC.

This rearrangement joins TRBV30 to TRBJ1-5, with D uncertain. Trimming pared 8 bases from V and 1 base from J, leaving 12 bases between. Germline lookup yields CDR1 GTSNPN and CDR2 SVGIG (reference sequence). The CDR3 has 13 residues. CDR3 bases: TGTGCCCTCGGGGTATCGAGCAATCAGCCCCAGCATTTT. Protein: CALGVSSNQPQHF. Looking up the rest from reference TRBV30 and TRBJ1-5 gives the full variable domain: SQTIHQWPATLVQPVGSPLSLECTVEGTSNPNLYWYRQAAGRGLQLLFYSVGIGQISSEVPQNLSASRPQDRQFILSSKKLLLSDSGFYLCALGVSSNQPQHFGDGTRLSIL.

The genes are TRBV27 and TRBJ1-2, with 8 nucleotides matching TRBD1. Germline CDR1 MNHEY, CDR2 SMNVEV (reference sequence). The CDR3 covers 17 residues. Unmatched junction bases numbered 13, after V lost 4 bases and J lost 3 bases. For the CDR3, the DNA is TGTGCCAGCAGTTCTCGGACAGGGATTATACCGGACTATGGCTACACCTTC. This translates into CASSSRTGIIPDYGYTF.

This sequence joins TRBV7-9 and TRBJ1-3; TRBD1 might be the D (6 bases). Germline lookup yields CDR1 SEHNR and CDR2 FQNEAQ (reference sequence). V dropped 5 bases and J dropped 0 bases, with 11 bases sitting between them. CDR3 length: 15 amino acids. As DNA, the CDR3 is TGTGCCAGCAGCCCAACAGGGAGCTCTGGAAACACCATATATTTT. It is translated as CASSPTGSSGNTIYF.

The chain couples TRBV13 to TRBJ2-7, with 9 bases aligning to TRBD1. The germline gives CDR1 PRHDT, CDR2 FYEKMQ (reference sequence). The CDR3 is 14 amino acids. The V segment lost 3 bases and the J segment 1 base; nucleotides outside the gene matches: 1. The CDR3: CASSLTGGSYEQYF. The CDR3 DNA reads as TGTGCCAGCAGCTTGACAGGGGGGTCCTACGAGCAGTACTTC. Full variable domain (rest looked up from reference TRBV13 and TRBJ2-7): AAGVIQSPRHLIKEKRETATLKCYPIPRHDTVYWYQQGPGQDPQFLISFYEKMQSDKGSIPDRFSAQQFSDYHSELNMSSLELGDSALYFCASSLTGGSYEQYFGPGTRLTVT.

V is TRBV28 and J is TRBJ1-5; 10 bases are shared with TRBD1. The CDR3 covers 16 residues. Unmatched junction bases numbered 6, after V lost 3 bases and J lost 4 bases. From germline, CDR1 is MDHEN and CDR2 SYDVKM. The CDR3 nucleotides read TGTGCCAGCAGTTTCGTGGGACAGGGGCTGAATCAGCCCCAGCATTTT. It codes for CASSFVGQGLNQPQHF.

The CDR3 here is CASSLRGEQFF. CDR3 DNA: TGTGCCAGCAGTTTGCGAGGGGAGCAGTTCTTC. The rearrangement links TRBV28 to TRBJ2-1, with D maybe TRBD2 (5 bases). The germline gives CDR1 MDHEN, CDR2 SYDVKM. This CDR3 is 11 amino acids long. Trimming shortened V by 3 bases and J by 10 bases, and 7 bases separated the two germline ends.

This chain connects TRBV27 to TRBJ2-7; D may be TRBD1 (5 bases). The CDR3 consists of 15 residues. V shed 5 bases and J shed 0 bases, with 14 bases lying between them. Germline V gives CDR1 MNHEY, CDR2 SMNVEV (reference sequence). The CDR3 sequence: CASSVQGVVSYEQYF. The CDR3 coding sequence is TGTGCCAGCAGTGTCCAAGGGGTAGTCTCCTACGAGCAGTACTTC.

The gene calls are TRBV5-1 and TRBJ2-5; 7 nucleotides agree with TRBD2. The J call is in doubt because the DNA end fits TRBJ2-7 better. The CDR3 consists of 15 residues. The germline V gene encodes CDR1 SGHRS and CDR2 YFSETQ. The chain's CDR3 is CASSRGGETNLEQYF. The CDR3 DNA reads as TGCGCCAGCAGCCGTGGGGGGGAAACAAATCTCGAGCAGTACTTC.

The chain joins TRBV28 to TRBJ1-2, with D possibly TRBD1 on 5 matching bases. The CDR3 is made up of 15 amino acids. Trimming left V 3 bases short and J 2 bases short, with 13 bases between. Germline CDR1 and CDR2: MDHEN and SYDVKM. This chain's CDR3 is CASSLVGVPNYGYTF. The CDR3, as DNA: TGTGCCAGCAGTTTGGTAGGGGTTCCCAACTATGGCTACACCTTC.